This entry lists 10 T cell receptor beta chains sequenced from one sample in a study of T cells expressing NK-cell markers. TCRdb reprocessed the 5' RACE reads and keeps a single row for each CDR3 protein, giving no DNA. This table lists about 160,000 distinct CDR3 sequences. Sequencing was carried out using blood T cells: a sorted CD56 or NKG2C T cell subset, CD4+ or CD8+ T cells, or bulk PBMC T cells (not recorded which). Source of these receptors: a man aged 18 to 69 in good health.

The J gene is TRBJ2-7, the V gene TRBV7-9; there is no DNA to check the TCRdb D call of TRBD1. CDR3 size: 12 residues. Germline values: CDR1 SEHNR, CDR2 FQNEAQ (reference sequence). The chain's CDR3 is CASSGQSYEQYF.

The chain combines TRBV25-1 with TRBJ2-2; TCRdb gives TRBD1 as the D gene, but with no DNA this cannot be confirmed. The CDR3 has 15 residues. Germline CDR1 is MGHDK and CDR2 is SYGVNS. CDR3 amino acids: CASRLTGFGTGELFF.

CDR3 in amino acids: CATSDTGLAGSTDTQYF. The chain has TRBV24-1 and TRBJ2-3; checking the TCRdb D call of TRBD2 is not possible without DNA. CDR1 is KGHDR and CDR2 is SFDVKD in the germline V gene. The CDR3 runs to 17 residues.

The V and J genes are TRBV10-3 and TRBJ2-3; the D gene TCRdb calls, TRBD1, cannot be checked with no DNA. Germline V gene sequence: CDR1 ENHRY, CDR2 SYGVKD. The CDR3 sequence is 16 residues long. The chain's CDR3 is CAISEGAGGEGDTQYF.

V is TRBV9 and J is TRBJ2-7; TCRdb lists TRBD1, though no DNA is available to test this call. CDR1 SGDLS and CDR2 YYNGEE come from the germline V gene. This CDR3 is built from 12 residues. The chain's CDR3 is CASSGTSYEQYF.

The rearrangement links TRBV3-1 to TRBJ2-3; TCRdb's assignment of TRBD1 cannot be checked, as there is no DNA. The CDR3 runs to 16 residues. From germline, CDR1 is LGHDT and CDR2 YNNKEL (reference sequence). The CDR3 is CASSQPTGANTDTQYF.

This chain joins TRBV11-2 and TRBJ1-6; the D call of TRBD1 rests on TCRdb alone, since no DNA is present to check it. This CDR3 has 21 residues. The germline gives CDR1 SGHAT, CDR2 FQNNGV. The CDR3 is CASSLDHSPGQLSSYNSPLHF.

CDR3: CASSPLLAGGSYNEQFF. The chain employs TRBV12-3 or TRBV12-4 and TRBJ2-1; TCRdb lists TRBD2, though no DNA is available to test this call. The CDR3 is 17 residues long.

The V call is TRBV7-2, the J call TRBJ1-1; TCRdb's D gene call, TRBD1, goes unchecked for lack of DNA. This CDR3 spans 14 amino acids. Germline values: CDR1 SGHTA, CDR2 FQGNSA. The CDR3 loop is CASSPLGGAVWGFF.

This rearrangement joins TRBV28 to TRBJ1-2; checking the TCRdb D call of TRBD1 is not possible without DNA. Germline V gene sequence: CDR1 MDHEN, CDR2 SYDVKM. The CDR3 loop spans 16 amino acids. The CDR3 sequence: CASTPDRVIPNYGYTF.